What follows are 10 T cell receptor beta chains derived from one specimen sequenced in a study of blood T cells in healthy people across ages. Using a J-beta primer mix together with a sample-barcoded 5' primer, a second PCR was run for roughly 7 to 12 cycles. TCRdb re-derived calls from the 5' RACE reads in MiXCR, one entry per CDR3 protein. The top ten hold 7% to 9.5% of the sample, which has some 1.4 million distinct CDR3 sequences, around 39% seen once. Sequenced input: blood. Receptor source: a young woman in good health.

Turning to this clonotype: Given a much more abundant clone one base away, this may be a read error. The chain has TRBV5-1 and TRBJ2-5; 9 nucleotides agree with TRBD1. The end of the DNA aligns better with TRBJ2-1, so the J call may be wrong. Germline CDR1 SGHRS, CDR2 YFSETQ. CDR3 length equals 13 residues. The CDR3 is CASSRTGEETQFF. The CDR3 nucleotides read TGCGCCAGCAGCAGGACAGGGGAAGAGACCCAGTTCTTC.

The CDR3 DNA follows: TGTGCCATCAGCCTGGGGGGGGATACGCAGTATTTT. This sequence encodes CAISLGGDTQYF. The chain couples TRBV10-3 to TRBJ2-3, with 7 positions matching TRBD2. Trimming at V came to 6 bases and at J to 6 bases, leaving 3 bases not matched to a gene. Per germline, CDR1 ENHRY and CDR2 SYGVKD. The CDR3 consists of 12 residues.

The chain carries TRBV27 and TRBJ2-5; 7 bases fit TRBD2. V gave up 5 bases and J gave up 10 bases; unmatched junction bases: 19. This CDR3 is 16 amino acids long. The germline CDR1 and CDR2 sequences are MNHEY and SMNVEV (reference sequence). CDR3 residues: CASSPTHGTTQGGQYF. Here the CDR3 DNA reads TGTGCCAGCAGTCCGACCCACGGGACTACTCAGGGAGGCCAGTACTTC.

CDR3 loop: CASSLGSSGGRSTDTQYF. CDR3 sequence (DNA): TGTGCCAGCAGCTTAGGCTCTAGCGGGGGCCGAAGCACAGATACGCAGTATTTT. This chain connects TRBV7-2 to TRBJ2-3, with 10 bases matching TRBD2. The CDR3 is 18 residues long. The germline gives CDR1 SGHTA, CDR2 FQGNSA. The trim removed 1 base at V and 0 bases at J, leaving 7 bases unmatched. The complete variable domain, with remaining parts taken from reference TRBV7-2 and TRBJ2-3, reads GAGVSQSPSNKVTEKGKDVELRCDPISGHTALYWYRQSLGQGLEFLIYFQGNSAPDKSGLPSDRFSAERTGGSVSTLTIQRTQQEDSAVYLCASSLGSSGGRSTDTQYFGPGTRLTVL.

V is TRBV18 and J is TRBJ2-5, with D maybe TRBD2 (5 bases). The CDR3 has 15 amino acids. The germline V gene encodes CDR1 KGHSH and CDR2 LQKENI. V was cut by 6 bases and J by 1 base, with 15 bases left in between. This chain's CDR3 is CASSGIATIQETQYF. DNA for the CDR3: TGTGCCAGCTCCGGGATAGCGACGATCCAAGAGACCCAGTACTTC.

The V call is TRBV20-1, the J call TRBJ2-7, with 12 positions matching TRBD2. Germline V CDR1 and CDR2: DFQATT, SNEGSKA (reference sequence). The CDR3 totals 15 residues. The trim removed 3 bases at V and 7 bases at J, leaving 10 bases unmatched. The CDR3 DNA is TGCAGTGCTAGCCGGACTAGCGGGGAGACGGGGGAGCAGTACTTC. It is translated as CSASRTSGETGEQYF.

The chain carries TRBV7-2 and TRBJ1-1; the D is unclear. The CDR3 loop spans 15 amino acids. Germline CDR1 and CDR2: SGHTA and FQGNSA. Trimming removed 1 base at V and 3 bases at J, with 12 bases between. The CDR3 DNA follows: TGTGCCAGCAGCTTAGTCGGGGTTGGGGACACTGAAGCTTTCTTT. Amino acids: CASSLVGVGDTEAFF.

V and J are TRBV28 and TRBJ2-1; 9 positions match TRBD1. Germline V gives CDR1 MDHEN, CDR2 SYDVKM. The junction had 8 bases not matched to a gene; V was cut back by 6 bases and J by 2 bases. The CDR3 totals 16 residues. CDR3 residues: CASREYRDRAYNEQFF. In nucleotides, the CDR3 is TGTGCCAGCAGGGAGTACCGGGACAGGGCCTACAATGAGCAGTTCTTC.

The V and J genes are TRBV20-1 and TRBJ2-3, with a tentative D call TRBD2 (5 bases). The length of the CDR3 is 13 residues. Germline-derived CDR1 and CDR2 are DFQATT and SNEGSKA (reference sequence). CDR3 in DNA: TGCAGCGTAGGCCCCAGCGGAGAAGATACGCAGTATTTT. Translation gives CSVGPSGEDTQYF.

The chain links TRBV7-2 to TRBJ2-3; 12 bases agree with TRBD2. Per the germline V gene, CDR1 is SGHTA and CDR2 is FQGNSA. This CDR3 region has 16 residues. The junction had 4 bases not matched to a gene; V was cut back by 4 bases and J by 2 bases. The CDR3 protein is CASSSSSGRATDTQYF. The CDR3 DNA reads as TGTGCCAGCAGCTCCTCTAGCGGGAGGGCCACAGATACGCAGTATTTT.